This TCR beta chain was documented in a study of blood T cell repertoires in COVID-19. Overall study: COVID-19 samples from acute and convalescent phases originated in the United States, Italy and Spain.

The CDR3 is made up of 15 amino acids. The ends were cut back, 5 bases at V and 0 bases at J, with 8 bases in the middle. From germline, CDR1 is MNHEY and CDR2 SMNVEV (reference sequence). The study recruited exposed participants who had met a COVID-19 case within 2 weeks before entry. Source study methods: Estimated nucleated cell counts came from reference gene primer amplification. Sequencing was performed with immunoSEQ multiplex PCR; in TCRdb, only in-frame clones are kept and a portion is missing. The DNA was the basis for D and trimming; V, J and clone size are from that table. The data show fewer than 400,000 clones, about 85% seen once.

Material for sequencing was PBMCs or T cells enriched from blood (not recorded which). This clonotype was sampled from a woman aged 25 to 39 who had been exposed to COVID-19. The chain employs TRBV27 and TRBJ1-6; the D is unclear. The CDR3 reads CASSPQSSYNSPLHF. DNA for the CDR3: TGTGCCAGCAGTCCACAGAGCTCCTATAATTCACCCCTCCACTTT.